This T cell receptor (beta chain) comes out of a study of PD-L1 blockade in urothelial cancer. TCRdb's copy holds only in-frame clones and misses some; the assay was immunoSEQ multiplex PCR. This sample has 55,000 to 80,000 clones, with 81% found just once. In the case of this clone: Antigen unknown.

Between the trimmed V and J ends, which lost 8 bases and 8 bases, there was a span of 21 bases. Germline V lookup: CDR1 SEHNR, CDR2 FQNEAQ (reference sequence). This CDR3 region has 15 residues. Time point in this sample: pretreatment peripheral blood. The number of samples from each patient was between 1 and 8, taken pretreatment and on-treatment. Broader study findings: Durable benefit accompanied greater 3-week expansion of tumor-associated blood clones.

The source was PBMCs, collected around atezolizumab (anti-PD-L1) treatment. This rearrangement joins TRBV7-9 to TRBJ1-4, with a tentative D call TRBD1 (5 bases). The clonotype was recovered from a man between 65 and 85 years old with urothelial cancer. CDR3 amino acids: CASASRGRYQEKLFF. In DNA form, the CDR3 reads TGTGCCAGCGCCTCCCGGGGGAGGTATCAGGAAAAACTGTTTTTT. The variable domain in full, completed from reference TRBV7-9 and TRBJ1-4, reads DTGVSQNPRHKITKRGQNVTFRCDPISEHNRLYWYRQTLGQGPEFLTYFQNEAQLEKSRLLSDRFSAERPKGSFSTLEIQRTEQGDSAMYLCASASRGRYQEKLFFGSGTQLSVL.